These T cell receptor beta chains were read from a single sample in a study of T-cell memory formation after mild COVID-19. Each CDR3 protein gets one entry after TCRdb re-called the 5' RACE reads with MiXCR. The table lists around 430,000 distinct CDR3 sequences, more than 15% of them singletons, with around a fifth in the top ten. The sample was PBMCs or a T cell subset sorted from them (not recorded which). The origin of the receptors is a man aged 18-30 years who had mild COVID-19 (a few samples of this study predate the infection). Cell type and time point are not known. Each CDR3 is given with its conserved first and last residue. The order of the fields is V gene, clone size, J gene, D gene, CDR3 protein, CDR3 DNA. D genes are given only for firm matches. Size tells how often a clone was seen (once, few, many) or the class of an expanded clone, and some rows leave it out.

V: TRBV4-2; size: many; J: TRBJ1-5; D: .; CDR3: CASSLAFQGSGQPQHF; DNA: TGTGCCAGCAGCCTGGCTTTCCAGGGATCAGGTCAGCCCCAGCATTTT
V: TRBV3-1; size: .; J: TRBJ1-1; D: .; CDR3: CASISDGTEAFF; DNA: TGTGCCAGCATATCCGATGGCACTGAAGCTTTCTTT
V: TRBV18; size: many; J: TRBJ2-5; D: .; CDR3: CASSPLVEETQYF; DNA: TGTGCCAGCTCACCACTGGTGGAAGAGACCCAGTACTTC
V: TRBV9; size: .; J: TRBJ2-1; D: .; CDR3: CASSPPGAFRFF; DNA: TGTGCCAGCAGCCCCCCGGGGGCCTTCCGGTTCTTC
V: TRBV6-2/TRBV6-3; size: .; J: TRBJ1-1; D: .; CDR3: CASSYPPGRAMNTEAFF; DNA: TGTGCCAGCAGTTACCCCCCGGGAAGGGCTATGAACACTGAAGCTTTCTTT
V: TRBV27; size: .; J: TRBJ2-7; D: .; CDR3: CASSFSGYSSYEQYF; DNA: TGTGCCAGCAGTTTTTCGGGTTATAGCTCCTACGAGCAGTACTTC
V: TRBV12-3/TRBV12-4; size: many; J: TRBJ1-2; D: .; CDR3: CASSSGTDNFYGYTF; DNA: TGTGCCAGCAGTTCCGGGACGGACAATTTCTATGGCTACACCTTC
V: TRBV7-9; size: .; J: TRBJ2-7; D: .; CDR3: CASSLADRVYEQYF; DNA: TGTGCCAGCAGCTTAGCCGACAGAGTCTACGAGCAGTACTTC
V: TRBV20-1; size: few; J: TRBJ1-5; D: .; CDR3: CSATQGPNQPQHF; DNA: TGCAGTGCTACGCAGGGGCCCAATCAGCCCCAGCATTTT
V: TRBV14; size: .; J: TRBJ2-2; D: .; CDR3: CASSLIETGELFF; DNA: TGTGCCAGCAGTCTTATCGAAACCGGGGAGCTGTTTTTT
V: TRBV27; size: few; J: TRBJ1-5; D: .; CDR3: CATDRLGSNQPQHF; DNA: TGTGCCACCGACAGGTTGGGGAGCAATCAGCCCCAGCATTTT
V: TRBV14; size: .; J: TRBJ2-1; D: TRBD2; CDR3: CASITASGGKGSSYNEQFF; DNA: TGTGCCAGCATCACCGCTAGCGGGGGAAAAGGGAGCTCCTACAATGAGCAGTTCTTC
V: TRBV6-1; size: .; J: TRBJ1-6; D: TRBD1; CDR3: CASSVRDRGLVGGSPLHF; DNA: TGTGCCAGCAGTGTCCGGGACAGGGGGCTGGTAGGAGGTTCACCCCTCCACTTT
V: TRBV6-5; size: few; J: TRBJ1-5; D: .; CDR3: CASSPSYSNQPQHF; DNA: TGTGCCAGCAGTCCGAGTTATAGCAATCAGCCCCAGCATTTT
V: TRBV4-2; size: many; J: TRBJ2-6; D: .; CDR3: CASSQHTGTGANVLTF; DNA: TGTGCCAGCAGCCAACACACAGGGACCGGGGCCAACGTCCTGACTTTC
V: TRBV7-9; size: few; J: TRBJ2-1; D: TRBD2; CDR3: CASSPYGTSGGLNEQFF; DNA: TGTGCCAGCAGCCCGTACGGGACTAGCGGCGGACTAAATGAGCAGTTCTTC
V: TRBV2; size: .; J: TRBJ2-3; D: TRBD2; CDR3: CASTEGDGGVEDTQYF; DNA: TGTGCCAGCACCGAAGGTGACGGGGGGGTCGAAGATACGCAGTATTTT
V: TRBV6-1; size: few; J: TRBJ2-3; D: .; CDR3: CASSIQVGTDTQYF; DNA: TGTGCCAGCAGTATTCAGGTGGGGACAGATACGCAGTATTTT
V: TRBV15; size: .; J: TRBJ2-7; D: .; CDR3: CATSVRRDEQYF; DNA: TGTGCCACCAGCGTACGGCGAGACGAGCAGTACTTC
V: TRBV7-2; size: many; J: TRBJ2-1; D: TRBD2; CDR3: CASSQAGYGRGSEQFF; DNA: TGTGCCAGCAGCCAAGCGGGGTATGGGAGAGGGAGTGAGCAGTTCTTC
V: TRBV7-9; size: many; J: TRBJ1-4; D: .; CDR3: CASSLGGANEKLFF; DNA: TGTGCCAGCAGCTTAGGAGGCGCTAATGAAAAACTGTTTTTT
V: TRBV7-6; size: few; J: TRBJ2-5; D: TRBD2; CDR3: CASTRLAGSGETQYF; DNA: TGTGCCAGCACGCGACTAGCGGGGAGCGGAGAGACCCAGTACTTC
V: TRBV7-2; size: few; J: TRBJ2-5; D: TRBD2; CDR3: CASSLGLAGASQYF; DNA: TGTGCCAGCAGCCTTGGGCTAGCGGGCGCCTCCCAGTACTTC
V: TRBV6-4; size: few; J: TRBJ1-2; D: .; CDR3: CASSDTIETGYGYTF; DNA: TGTGCCAGCAGTGACACTATAGAGACGGGCTATGGCTACACCTTC
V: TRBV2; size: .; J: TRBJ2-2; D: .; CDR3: CASSEDSLGAGELFF; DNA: TGTGCCAGCAGTGAAGACTCGTTAGGGGCCGGGGAGCTGTTTTTT
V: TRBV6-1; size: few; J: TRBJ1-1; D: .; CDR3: CASSVQQGVTEAFF; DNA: TGTGCCAGCAGTGTACAACAGGGAGTGACTGAAGCTTTCTTT
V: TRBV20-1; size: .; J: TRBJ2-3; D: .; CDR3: CSARDGGSITDTQYF; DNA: TGCAGTGCTAGAGATGGCGGGTCTATCACAGATACGCAGTATTTT
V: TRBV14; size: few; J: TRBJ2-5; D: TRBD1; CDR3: CASSQYRGRSETQYF; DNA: TGTGCCAGCAGCCAATACAGGGGGCGAAGTGAGACCCAGTACTTC
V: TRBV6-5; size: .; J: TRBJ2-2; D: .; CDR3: CASWRGDTGELFF; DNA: TGTGCCAGCTGGCGGGGAGACACCGGGGAGCTGTTTTTT
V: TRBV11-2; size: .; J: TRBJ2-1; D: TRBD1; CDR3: CASSSYRGRNNEQFF; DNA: TGTGCCAGCAGTTCATACAGGGGAAGAAACAATGAGCAGTTCTTC
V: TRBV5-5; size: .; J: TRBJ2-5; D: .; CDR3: CASSYFGGGETQYF; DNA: TGTGCCAGCAGCTACTTCGGCGGCGGGGAGACCCAGTACTTC
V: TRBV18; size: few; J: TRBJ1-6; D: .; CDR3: CASSPAPVNSPLHF; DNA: TGTGCCAGCTCACCAGCGCCGGTCAATTCACCCCTCCACTTT
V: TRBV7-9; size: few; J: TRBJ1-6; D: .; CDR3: CAGGLNYNSPLHF; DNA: TGTGCCGGCGGACTGAACTATAATTCACCCCTCCACTTT
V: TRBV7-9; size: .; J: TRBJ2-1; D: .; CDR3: CASSNGAGNEQFF; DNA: TGTGCCAGCAGCAACGGGGCAGGGAATGAGCAGTTCTTC
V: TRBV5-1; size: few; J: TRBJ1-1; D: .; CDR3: CASRQGQLNTEAFF; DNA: TGCGCCAGCAGACAAGGACAGTTGAACACTGAAGCTTTCTTT
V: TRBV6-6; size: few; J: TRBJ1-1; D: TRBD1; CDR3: CASSSATGGTEAFF; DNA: TGTGCCAGCAGTTCCGCGACAGGGGGCACTGAAGCTTTCTTT
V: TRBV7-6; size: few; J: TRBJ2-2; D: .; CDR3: CASSIQGGFPRNTGELFF; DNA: TGTGCCAGCAGCATACAGGGTGGGTTCCCTAGAAACACCGGGGAGCTGTTTTTT